One and the same sample provided the 14 T cell receptor beta chains below, sequenced in a study of shared clonotypes between healthy human individuals. TCRdb keeps only in-frame clones here, not all; method: immunoSEQ multiplex PCR. The sample has around 2.5 million clones, under 95% seen once. Sequencing input: naive CD4+ T cells from PBMCs. Regarding subset: CD45RA+ positively selected. All receptors come from a man aged 18 to 35 in good health. Some clones in this sample may be carry-over from other donors' samples.

This sequence joins TRBV9 and TRBJ1-6, with D maybe TRBD1 (6 bases). The V and J ends lost 0 bases and 7 bases respectively, with 11 bases between them. Per germline, CDR1 SGDLS and CDR2 YYNGEE. The CDR3 extends over 15 amino acids. CDR3: CASSVAGDNNSPLHF. The DNA of the CDR3 is TGTGCCAGCAGCGTAGCTGGGGACAACAATTCACCCCTCCACTTT.

The J gene is TRBJ1-5, the V gene TRBV19; no reliable D call. The CDR3 is made up of 18 amino acids. V was cut by 0 bases and J by 0 bases, with 15 bases left in between. CDR1 LNHDA and CDR2 SQIVND come from the germline V gene (reference sequence). The CDR3 loop reads CASSIDRAKEDSNQPQHF. The CDR3 DNA follows: TGTGCCAGTAGTATAGATCGGGCAAAAGAAGATAGCAATCAGCCCCAGCATTTT.

This clone was found a few times. The chain combines TRBV29-1 with TRBJ1-1, with D unresolved. Trimming pared 8 bases from V and 1 base from J, leaving 11 bases between. From germline, CDR1 is SQVTM and CDR2 ANQGSEA. The CDR3 runs to 12 residues. DNA of the CDR3: TGCAGCTCCGCACGACAGAACACTGAAGCTTTCTTT. It is translated as CSSARQNTEAFF.

The CDR3 loop is CASSFLRETQYF. The CDR3 nucleotides are TGTGCCAGCAGCTTCCTTAGGGAGACCCAGTACTTC. This sequence joins TRBV7-6 and TRBJ2-5, with no clear D. CDR1 and CDR2 (germline): SGHVS, FNYEAQ. Trimming removed 3 bases from V and 5 bases from J, with 7 bases in between. There are 12 residues in the CDR3.

This clone is a singleton in its sample. The chain joins TRBV10-3 to TRBJ2-5, with D possibly TRBD2 on 6 matching bases. CDR1 ENHRY and CDR2 SYGVKD come from the germline V gene. The CDR3 extends over 14 amino acids. The V gene lost 6 bases and the J gene lost 5 bases, with 16 bases spanning the gap. Here the CDR3 DNA reads TGTGCCATCAGGGCGGGGATTCTGAGGGAGACCCAGTACTTC. Translating it yields CAIRAGILRETQYF.

The V gene is TRBV15, the J gene TRBJ2-5; 10 bases map to TRBD1. CDR3 length equals 16 residues. From germline, CDR1 is LNHNV and CDR2 YYDKDF (reference sequence). The ends lost 5 bases at V and 0 bases at J; junction bases unmatched: 6. The CDR3 nucleotides read TGTGCCACCAGCCGTGGACAGGGGGTCTACCAAGAGACCCAGTACTTC. Residues: CATSRGQGVYQETQYF.

The chain combines TRBV19 with TRBJ1-1, with D unclear. This CDR3 is built from 14 residues. V was clipped by 5 bases and J by 1 base, with 11 bases between them. Germline V CDR1 and CDR2: LNHDA, SQIVND (reference sequence). The CDR3 region is CASSRVQRNTEAFF. DNA of the CDR3: TGTGCCAGTAGTCGGGTACAACGGAACACTGAAGCTTTCTTT.

This clone was recorded only once. The chain combines TRBV7-9 with TRBJ2-7, with D perhaps matching TRBD2 (5 bases). Germline V lookup: CDR1 SEHNR, CDR2 FQNEAQ (reference sequence). The ends were cut back, 2 bases at V and 3 bases at J, with 14 bases in the middle. The CDR3 is 15 residues long. The CDR3 coding sequence is TGTGCCAGCAGCTTAACGGAGGACCGGAGCTACGAGCAGTACTTC. It translates to CASSLTEDRSYEQYF.

This rearrangement joins TRBV5-4 to TRBJ2-7; 8 bases align to TRBD2. Germline trimming cut 3 bases from V and 3 bases from J; bases unmatched to any gene: 8. Germline V gene sequence: CDR1 SGHNT, CDR2 YYREEE (reference sequence). This CDR3 spans 15 amino acids. CDR3 loop: CASSSTSGADYEQYF. As DNA, the CDR3 is TGTGCCAGCAGCTCAACTAGCGGAGCTGACTACGAGCAGTACTTC.

This clone was seen just once. This chain joins TRBV29-1 and TRBJ2-2; D remains ambiguous. The CDR3 contains 14 residues. Germline CDR1 reads SQVTM; CDR2 reads ANQGSEA. Trimming shortened V by 7 bases and J by 0 bases, and 12 bases separated the two germline ends. CDR3 coding DNA: TGCAGCGCGAAAGGGTGGACGAACACCGGGGAGCTGTTTTTT. Its translation: CSAKGWTNTGELFF.

V and J are TRBV30 and TRBJ1-3; D is undetermined. The CDR3 is 13 residues long. V lost 4 bases and J lost 2, with 9 bases in between. The germline V gene encodes CDR1 GTSNPN and CDR2 SVGIG (reference sequence). The CDR3 sequence is CAWTRTTGNTIYF. The CDR3 DNA follows: TGTGCCTGGACCAGGACTACTGGAAACACCATATATTTT.

As for this clone: At the DNA level, this CDR3 is encoded by other sequences in the same sample as well. In DNA form, the CDR3 reads TGTGCCAGCAGTGACGAAGGCACAGATACGCAGTATTTT. This codes for CASSDEGTDTQYF. The chain is built from TRBV2 and TRBJ2-3; D call uncertain. Germline assignment: CDR1 SNHLY and CDR2 FYNNEI. The CDR3 covers 13 residues. Trimming took off 3 bases at V and 1 base at J, with 5 bases between the two ends.

This clone occurred a few times. This chain uses TRBV5-4 with TRBJ1-2, with D perhaps TRBD1 (6 bases). Germline CDR1 SGHNT, CDR2 YYREEE (reference sequence). With 1 base removed from V and 4 bases from J, the gap between germline ends came to 11 bases. The CDR3 has 14 residues. The CDR3 nucleotides are TGTGCCAGCAGCTTGCAGGGGACCATCTATGGCTACACCTTC. Translation: CASSLQGTIYGYTF. The full variable domain, with the rest looked up from reference TRBV5-4 and TRBJ1-2, is ETGVTQSPTHLIKTRGQQVTLRCSSQSGHNTVSWYQQALGQGPQFIFQYYREEENGRGNFPPRFSGLQFPNYSSELNVNALELDDSALYLCASSLQGTIYGYTFGSGTRLTVV.

A note on this clone: The same CDR3 arises from other DNA sequences in this sample as well. The rearrangement links TRBV5-1 to TRBJ2-7, with D uncertain. Trimming shortened V by 4 bases and J by 3 bases, and 8 bases separated the two germline ends. Per the germline V gene, CDR1 is SGHRS and CDR2 is YFSETQ. CDR3 size: 12 residues. The CDR3 region has the DNA TGCGCCAGCAGCCTTACTGGCTACGAGCAGTACTTC. Its protein product is CASSLTGYEQYF. The variable domain in full, completed from reference TRBV5-1 and TRBJ2-7, reads KAGVTQTPRYLIKTRGQQVTLSCSPISGHRSVSWYQQTPGQGLQFLFEYFSETQRNKGNFPGRFSGRQFSNSRSEMNVSTLELGDSALYLCASSLTGYEQYFGPGTRLTVT.